This T cell receptor (beta chain) was captured in a study of blood T cell repertoires in COVID-19. Overall study context: PBMCs, B-cell-depleted T cells, or T cells were the source of the cDNA or gDNA that made up the material.

Each participant's cohort was designated according to participant-reported clinical history. Recovered participants had two consecutive negative NP/OP PCR tests, healthcare professional clearance, or symptom resolution. Using immunoSEQ multiplex PCR, the repertoire was profiled, and TCRdb retains in-frame clones only, with some absent. The sample carries approximately 200,000 clones, 84% recorded once. The V gene's germline CDR1 is KGHSY and CDR2 FQNENV. V dropped 1 base and J dropped 9 bases, with 13 bases sitting between them. The length of the CDR3 is 14 residues. The TCR comes from a man between 60 and 70 years old who had recovered from COVID-19. V usage is TRBV16 and J usage is TRBJ2-1, with a possible D match to TRBD2 (6 bases). Sequenced material: PBMCs or T cells enriched from blood (not recorded which). CDR3 residues: CASSQYLGGGEQFF. The CDR3 region has the DNA TGTGCCAGCAGCCAATACCTCGGGGGAGGTGAGCAGTTCTTC.